This T cell receptor beta chain comes out of a study of blood T cell repertoires in COVID-19. Study as a whole: Researchers got acute and convalescent COVID-19 samples from the United States, Italy and Spain. PBMCs, B-cell-depleted T cells, or T cells were the source of the cDNA or gDNA that made up the material.

The count of this clone is one. CDR3 length: 15 residues. Germline CDR1 and CDR2: GTSNPN and SVGIG (reference sequence). The V end was cut by 0 bases, the J end by 0 bases, with 11 bases between. Methods used by the authors: Using reference gene primer amplification, nucleated cell counts were estimated. Some clones are missing from TCRdb's copy, which holds only in-frame ones; the method was immunoSEQ multiplex PCR. For V, J and clone size, that table is used; D and trimming come from the DNA. Of roughly 45,000 clones in the sample, less than 85% were seen once. The receptor's source is a man aged 50 to 59 with active COVID-19. The V gene is TRBV30, the J gene TRBJ1-2; possible D gene TRBD1, 5 bases. Sequenced: peripheral blood. CDR3 residues: CAWSVGSGPNYGYTF. The CDR3 nucleotides read TGTGCCTGGAGTGTAGGGTCAGGGCCTAACTATGGCTACACCTTC.